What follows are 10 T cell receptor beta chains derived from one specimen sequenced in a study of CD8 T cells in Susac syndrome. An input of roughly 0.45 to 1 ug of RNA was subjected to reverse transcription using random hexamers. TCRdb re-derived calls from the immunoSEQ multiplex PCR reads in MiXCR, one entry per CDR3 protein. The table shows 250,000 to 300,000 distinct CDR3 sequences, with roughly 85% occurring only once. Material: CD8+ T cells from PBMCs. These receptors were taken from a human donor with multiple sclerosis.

The CDR3 nucleotides read TGTGCCAGCAGCGGGGACAGGGAGAATCAGCCCCAGCATTTT. Translating it yields CASSGDRENQPQHF. The chain employs TRBV7-9 and TRBJ1-5; 9 bases match TRBD1. The length of the CDR3 is 14 residues. The V gene's germline CDR1 is SEHNR and CDR2 FQNEAQ (reference sequence). The trim removed 5 bases at V and 4 bases at J, leaving 3 bases unmatched.

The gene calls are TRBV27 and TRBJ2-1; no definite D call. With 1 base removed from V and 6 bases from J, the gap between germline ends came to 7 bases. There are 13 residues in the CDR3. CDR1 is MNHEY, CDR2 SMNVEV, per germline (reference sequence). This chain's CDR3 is CASSLFITNEQFF. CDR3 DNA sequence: TGTGCCAGCAGTTTATTTATTACCAATGAGCAGTTCTTC.

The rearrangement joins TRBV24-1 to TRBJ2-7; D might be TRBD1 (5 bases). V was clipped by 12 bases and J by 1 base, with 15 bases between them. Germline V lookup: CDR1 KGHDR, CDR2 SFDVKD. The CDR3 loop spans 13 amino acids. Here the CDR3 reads CAVRQGSSYEQYF. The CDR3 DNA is TGTGCCGTCCGCCAGGGTTCGTCCTACGAGCAGTACTTC.

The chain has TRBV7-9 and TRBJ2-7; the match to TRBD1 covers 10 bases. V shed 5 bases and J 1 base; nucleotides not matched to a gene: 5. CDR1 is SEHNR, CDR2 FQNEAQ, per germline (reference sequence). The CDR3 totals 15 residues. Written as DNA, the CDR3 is TGTGCCAGCAGCGACCGGGACAGGGGTTCCTACGAGCAGTACTTC. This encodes CASSDRDRGSYEQYF.

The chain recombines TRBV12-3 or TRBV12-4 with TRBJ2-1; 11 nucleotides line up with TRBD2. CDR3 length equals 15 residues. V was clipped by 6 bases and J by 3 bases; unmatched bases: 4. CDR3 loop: CASRFGTSGYNEQFF. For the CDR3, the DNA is TGTGCCAGCAGATTCGGGACTAGCGGCTACAATGAGCAGTTCTTC.

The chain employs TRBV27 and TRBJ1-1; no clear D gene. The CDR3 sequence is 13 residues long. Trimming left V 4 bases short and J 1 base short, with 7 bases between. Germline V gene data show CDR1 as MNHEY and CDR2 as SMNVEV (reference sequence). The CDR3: CASSYLGNTEAFF. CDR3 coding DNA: TGTGCCAGCAGTTATCTAGGGAACACTGAAGCTTTCTTT.

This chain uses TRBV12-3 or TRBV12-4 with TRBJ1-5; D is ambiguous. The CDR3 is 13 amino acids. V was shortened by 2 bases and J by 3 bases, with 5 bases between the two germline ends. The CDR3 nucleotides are TGTGCCAGCAGTTTACCGGACAATCAGCCCCAGCATTTT. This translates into CASSLPDNQPQHF.

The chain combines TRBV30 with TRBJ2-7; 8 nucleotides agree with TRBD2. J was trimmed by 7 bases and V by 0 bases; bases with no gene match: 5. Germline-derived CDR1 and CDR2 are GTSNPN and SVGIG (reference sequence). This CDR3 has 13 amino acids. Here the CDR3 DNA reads TGTGCCTGGAGTGTAACGGCTAGCGGGGAGCAGTACTTC. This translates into CAWSVTASGEQYF.

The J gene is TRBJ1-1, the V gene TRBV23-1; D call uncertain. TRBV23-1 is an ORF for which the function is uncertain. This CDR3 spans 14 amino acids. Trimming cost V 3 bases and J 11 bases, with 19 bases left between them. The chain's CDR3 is CASSQPEAGELAFF. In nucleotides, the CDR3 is TGCGCCAGCAGTCAGCCTGAGGCCGGGGAGTTGGCTTTCTTT.

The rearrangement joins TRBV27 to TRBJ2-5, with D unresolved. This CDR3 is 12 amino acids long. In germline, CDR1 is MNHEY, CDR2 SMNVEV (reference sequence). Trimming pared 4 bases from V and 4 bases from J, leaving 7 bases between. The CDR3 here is CASSSPLETQYF. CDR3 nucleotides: TGTGCCAGCAGTTCCCCCCTAGAGACCCAGTACTTC.